One T cell receptor beta chain is described in this entry. At one boundary the junction diverges from the germline segment, which might be a read error. The study ran its PCR with 60 Vbeta and 13 Jbeta primers. Sequencing was performed with immunoSEQ multiplex PCR; in TCRdb, only in-frame clones are kept and a portion is missing. The sample has fewer than 250,000 clones, approximately 80% seen once. This record belongs to a study of cytomegalovirus exposure and HLA in healthy donors. The sequence derives from a girl under 10 years old in good health and CMV-seronegative. The sample consisted of PBMCs.

In DNA form, the CDR3 reads TGCGCCAGCAGCATGCGGGAAGTTGGGAACAATGAGCAATTCTTC. This sequence encodes CASSMREVGNNEQFF. The chain joins TRBV5-1 to TRBJ2-1; D perhaps matches TRBD2 (6 bases). CDR1 is SGHRS, CDR2 YFSETQ, per germline. The CDR3 loop spans 15 amino acids.